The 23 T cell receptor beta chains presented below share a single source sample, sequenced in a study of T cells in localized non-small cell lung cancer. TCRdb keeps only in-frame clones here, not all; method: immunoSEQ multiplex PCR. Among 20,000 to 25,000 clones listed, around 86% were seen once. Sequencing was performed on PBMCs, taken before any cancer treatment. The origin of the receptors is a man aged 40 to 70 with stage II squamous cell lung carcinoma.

CDR3 sequence: CAWSVLRYNEQFF. As DNA, the CDR3 is TGTGCCTGGAGTGTACTTCGGTACAATGAGCAGTTCTTC. The V and J genes are TRBV30 and TRBJ2-1; D gene ambiguous. Trimming left V 0 bases short and J 4 bases short, with 7 bases between. Germline CDR1 and CDR2: GTSNPN and SVGIG (reference sequence). There are 13 residues in the CDR3.

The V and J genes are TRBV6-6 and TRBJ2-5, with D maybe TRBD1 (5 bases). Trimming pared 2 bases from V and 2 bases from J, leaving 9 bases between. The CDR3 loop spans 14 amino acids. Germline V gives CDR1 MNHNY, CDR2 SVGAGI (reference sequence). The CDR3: CASSYGARQETQYF. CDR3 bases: TGTGCCAGCAGTTACGGGGCGCGACAAGAGACCCAGTACTTC.

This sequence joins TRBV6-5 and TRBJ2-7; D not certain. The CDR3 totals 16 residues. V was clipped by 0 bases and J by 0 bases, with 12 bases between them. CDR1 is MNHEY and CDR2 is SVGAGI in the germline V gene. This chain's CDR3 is CASSYSGGESSYEQYF. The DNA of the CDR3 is TGTGCCAGCAGTTACTCGGGCGGAGAAAGCTCCTACGAGCAGTACTTC.

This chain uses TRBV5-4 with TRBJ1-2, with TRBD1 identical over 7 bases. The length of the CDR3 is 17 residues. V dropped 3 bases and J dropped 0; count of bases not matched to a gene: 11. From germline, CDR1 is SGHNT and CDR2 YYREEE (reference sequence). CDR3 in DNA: TGTGCCAGCAGCTCCCTAGGGGGCAACTTAGCTAACTATGGCTACACCTTC. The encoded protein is CASSSLGGNLANYGYTF.

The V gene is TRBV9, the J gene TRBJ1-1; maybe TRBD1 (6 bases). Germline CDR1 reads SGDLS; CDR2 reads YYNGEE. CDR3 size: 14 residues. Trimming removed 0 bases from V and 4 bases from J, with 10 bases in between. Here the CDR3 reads CASSVATGSTEAFF. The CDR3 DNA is TGTGCCAGCAGCGTAGCCACAGGGTCCACTGAAGCTTTCTTT.

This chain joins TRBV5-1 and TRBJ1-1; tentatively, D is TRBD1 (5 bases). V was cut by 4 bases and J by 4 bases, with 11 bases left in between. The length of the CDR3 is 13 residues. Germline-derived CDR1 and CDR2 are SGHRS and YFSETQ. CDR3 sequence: CASSDFGGTEAFF. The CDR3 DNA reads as TGCGCCAGCAGCGACTTCGGGGGCACTGAAGCTTTCTTT. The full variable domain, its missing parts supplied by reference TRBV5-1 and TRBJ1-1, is KAGVTQTPRYLIKTRGQQVTLSCSPISGHRSVSWYQQTPGQGLQFLFEYFSETQRNKGNFPGRFSGRQFSNSRSEMNVSTLELGDSALYLCASSDFGGTEAFFGQGTRLTVV.

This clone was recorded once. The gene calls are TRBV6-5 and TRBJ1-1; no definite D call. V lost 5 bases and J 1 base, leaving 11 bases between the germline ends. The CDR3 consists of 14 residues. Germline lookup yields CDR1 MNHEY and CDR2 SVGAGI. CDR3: CASSNLIQNTEAFF. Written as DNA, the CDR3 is TGTGCCAGCAGTAACCTGATTCAGAACACTGAAGCTTTCTTT.

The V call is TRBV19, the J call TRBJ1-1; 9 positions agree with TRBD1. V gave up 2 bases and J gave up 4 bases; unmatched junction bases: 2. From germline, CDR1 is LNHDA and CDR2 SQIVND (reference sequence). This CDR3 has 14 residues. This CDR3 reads CASSIRQGVTEAFF. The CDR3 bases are TGTGCCAGTAGTATACGACAGGGGGTCACTGAAGCTTTCTTT. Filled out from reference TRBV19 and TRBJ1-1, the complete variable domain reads DGGITQSPKYLFRKEGQNVTLSCEQNLNHDAMYWYRQDPGQGLRLIYYSQIVNDFQKGDIAEGYSVSREKKESFPLTVTSAQKNPTAFYLCASSIRQGVTEAFFGQGTRLTVV.

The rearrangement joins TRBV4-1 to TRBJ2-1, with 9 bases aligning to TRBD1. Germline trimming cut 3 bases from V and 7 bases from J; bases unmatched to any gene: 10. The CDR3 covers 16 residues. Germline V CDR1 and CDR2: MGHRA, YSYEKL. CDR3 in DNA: TGCGCCAGCAGCCACGAGACCGGGACAGGGAAGAATGAGCAGTTCTTC. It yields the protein CASSHETGTGKNEQFF.

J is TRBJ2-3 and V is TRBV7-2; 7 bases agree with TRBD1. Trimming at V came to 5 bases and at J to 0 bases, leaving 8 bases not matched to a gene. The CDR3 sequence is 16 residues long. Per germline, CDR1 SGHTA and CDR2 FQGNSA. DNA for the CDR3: TGTGCCAGCAGCCACAGACAGGGCGGGAGCACAGATACGCAGTATTTT. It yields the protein CASSHRQGGSTDTQYF.

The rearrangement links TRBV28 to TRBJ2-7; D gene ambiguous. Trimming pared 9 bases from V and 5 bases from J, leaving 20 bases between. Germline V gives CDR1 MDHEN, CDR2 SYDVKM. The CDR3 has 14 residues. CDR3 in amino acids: CASCTYLFGDEQYF. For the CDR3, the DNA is TGTGCCAGTTGCACGTACCTTTTTGGGGACGAGCAGTACTTC. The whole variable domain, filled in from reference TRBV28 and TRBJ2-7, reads DVKVTQSSRYLVKRTGEKVFLECVQDMDHENMFWYRQDPGLGLRLIYFSYDVKMKEKGDIPEGYSVSREKKERFSLILESASTNQTSMYLCASCTYLFGDEQYFGPGTRLTVT.

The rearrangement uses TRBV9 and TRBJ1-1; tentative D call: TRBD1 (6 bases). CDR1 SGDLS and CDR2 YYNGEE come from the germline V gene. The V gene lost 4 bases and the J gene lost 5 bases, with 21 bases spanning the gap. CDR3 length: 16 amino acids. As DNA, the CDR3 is TGTGCCAGCAGCCTCGATCCTAGGGGGGCGTGGACTGAAGCTTTCTTT. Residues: CASSLDPRGAWTEAFF.

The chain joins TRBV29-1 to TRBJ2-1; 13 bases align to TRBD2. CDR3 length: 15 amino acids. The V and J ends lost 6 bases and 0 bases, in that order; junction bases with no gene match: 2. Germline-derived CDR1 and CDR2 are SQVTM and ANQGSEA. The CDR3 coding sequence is TGCAGCGTGGGGACTAGCGGGGCCTCCTACAATGAGCAGTTCTTC. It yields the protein CSVGTSGASYNEQFF.

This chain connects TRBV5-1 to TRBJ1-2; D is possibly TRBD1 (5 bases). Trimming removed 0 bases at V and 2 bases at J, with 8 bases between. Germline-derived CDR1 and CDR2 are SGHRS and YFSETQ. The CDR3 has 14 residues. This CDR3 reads CASSLGDSNYGYTF. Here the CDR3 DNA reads TGCGCCAGCAGCTTGGGAGACAGCAACTATGGCTACACCTTC.

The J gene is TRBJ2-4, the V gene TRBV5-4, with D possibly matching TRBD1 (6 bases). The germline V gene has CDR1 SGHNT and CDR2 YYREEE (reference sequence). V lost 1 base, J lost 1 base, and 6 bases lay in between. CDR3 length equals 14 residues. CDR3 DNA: TGTGCCAGCAGCTTGCAGGGGGCCAAAAACATTCAGTACTTC. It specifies CASSLQGAKNIQYF.

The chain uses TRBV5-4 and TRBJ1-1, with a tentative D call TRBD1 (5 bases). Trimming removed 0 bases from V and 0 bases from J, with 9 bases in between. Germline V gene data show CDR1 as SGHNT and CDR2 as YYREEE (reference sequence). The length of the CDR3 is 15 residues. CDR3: CASSLEGSLNTEAFF. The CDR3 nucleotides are TGTGCCAGCAGCTTGGAGGGGAGCTTGAACACTGAAGCTTTCTTT.

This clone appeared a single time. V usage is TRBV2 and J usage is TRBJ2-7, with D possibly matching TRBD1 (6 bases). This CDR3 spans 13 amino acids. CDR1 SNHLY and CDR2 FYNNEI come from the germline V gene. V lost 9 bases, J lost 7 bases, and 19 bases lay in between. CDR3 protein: CASYREPLREQYF. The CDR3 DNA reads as TGTGCCAGTTACAGGGAACCTCTACGAGAGCAGTACTTC.

The CDR3 coding sequence is TGTGCCAGCAAGCTGGGCAACACTGAAGCTTTCTTT. Amino acids: CASKLGNTEAFF. J is TRBJ1-1 and V is TRBV27; D is uncertain. The V and J ends lost 7 bases and 2 bases respectively, with 8 bases between them. CDR3 size: 12 residues. Germline V gene lookup returns CDR1 MNHEY and CDR2 SMNVEV (reference sequence).

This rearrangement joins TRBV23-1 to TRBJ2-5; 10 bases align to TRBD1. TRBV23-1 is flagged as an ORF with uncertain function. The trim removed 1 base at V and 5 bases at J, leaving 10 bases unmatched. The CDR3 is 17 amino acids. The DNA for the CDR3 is TGCGCCAGCAGTCAATGGGTTGGACAGGGGGATGTGGAGACCCAGTACTTC. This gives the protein CASSQWVGQGDVETQYF.

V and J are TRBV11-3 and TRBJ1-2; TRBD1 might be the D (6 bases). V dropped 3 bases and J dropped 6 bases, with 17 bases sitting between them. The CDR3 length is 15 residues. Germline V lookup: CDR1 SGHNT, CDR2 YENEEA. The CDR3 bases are TGTGCCAGCAGCTTGGGTGCGGGGGCGGTCGATGGCTACACCTTC. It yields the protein CASSLGAGAVDGYTF. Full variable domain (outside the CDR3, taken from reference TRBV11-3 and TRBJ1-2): EAGVVQSPRYKIIEKKQPVAFWCNPISGHNTLYWYLQNLGQGPELLIRYENEEAVDDSQLPKDRFSAERLKGVDSTLKIQPAELGDSAVYLCASSLGAGAVDGYTFGSGTRLTVV.

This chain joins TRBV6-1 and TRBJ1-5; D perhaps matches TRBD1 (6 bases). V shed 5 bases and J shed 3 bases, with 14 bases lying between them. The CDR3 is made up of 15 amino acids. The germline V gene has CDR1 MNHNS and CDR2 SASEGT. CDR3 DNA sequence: TGTGCCAGCAGTACACCGGGACACCCCAATCAGCCCCAGCATTTT. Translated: CASSTPGHPNQPQHF.

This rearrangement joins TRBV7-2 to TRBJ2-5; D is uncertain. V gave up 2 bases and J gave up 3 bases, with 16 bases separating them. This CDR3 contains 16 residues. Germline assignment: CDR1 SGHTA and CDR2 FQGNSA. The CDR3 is CASSLQATQDEETQYF. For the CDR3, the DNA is TGTGCCAGCAGCTTACAAGCCACCCAAGACGAAGAGACCCAGTACTTC.

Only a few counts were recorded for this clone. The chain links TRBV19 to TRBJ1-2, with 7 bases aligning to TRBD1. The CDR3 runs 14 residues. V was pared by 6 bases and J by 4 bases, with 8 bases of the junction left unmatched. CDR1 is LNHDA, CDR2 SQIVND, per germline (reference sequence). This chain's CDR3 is CASRTQGERYGYTF. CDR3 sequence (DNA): TGTGCCAGTAGAACGCAGGGGGAACGCTATGGCTACACCTTC. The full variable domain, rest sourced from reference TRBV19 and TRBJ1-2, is DGGITQSPKYLFRKEGQNVTLSCEQNLNHDAMYWYRQDPGQGLRLIYYSQIVNDFQKGDIAEGYSVSREKKESFPLTVTSAQKNPTAFYLCASRTQGERYGYTFGSGTRLTVV.